The source of this TCR beta chain is a study of blood T cell repertoires in COVID-19. V lost 2 bases to trimming and J lost 0 bases, with 15 bases between them. This CDR3 region has 17 residues. The germline V gene has CDR1 SGHTA and CDR2 FQGNSA. The assay was immunoSEQ multiplex PCR, and TCRdb's table has in-frame clones only and misses some. The sample lists about 230,000 clones; 80% to 90% were seen once. The source is a woman in her forties who had recovered from COVID-19. The J gene is TRBJ2-3, the V gene TRBV7-2; D gene uncertain. The sequenced sample was peripheral blood. The CDR3 sequence: CASSLQHGGSSTDTQYF. DNA of the CDR3: TGTGCCAGCAGCTTACAACACGGCGGCTCGAGCACAGATACGCAGTATTTT.